These 8 T cell receptor beta chains share one sample of origin, sequenced in a study of beta chain features in type 1 diabetes. Findings of the study overall: In every one of the four CD4+ subsets, TCRB CDR3s were moderately but significantly shorter in Type 1 diabetes patients.

Their recognized antigens are unknown. Expressed TCRB transcripts were sequenced because the isolated RNA had all been reverse transcribed beforehand. The repertoire was sequenced with immunoSEQ multiplex PCR; TCRdb's copy has only in-frame clones and lacks some. The table shows about 660,000 clones, with over 12% occurring only once. The material sequenced was naive CD4+ T cells from blood. The origin of the receptors is a man aged 18-30 years with type 1 diabetes.

There are a few counts of this clone. The V call is TRBV18, the J call TRBJ2-7; 8 positions match TRBD2. CDR1 is KGHSH, CDR2 LQKENI, per germline. V was clipped by 2 bases and J by 0 bases; unmatched bases: 3. The CDR3 is made up of 15 amino acids. CDR3 DNA sequence: TGTGCCAGCTCACCAGGGGGGACTAGCTCCTACGAGCAGTACTTC. It encodes CASSPGGTSSYEQYF.

This chain joins TRBV29-1 and TRBJ2-7, with 7 bases lining up with TRBD1. Germline V lookup: CDR1 SQVTM, CDR2 ANQGSEA. The trim removed 4 bases at V and 6 bases at J, leaving 18 bases unmatched. CDR3 length: 16 residues. CDR3 sequence reads: CSVVLYALGGLGEQYF. DNA of the CDR3: TGCAGCGTTGTCCTCTACGCTCTAGGGGGCTTAGGCGAGCAGTACTTC.

The CDR3 nucleotides are TGCAGCCCCCGTCGTGGAGATACGCAGTATTTT. Translation: CSPRRGDTQYF. The chain combines TRBV29-1 with TRBJ2-3; D gene ambiguous. The CDR3 is made up of 11 amino acids. With 8 bases removed from V and 5 bases from J, the gap between germline ends came to 11 bases. Per germline, CDR1 SQVTM and CDR2 ANQGSEA.

The gene calls are TRBV30 and TRBJ2-2, with D possibly matching TRBD2 (6 bases). Trimming removed 8 bases from V and 1 base from J, with 17 bases in between. The germline V gene has CDR1 GTSNPN and CDR2 SVGIG (reference sequence). The CDR3 consists of 15 residues. CDR3 coding DNA: TGTGCCGCAACCGCCCTAGCGTTGAACACCGGGGAGCTGTTTTTT. Translation gives CAATALALNTGELFF.

This rearrangement joins TRBV28 to TRBJ1-6, with 10 bases fitting TRBD1. The trim removed 7 bases at V and 9 bases at J, leaving 18 bases unmatched. This CDR3 region has 18 residues. Germline V lookup: CDR1 MDHEN, CDR2 SYDVKM. CDR3 sequence: CASNLWGQGPFSGSPLHF. The DNA for the CDR3 is TGTGCCAGCAACCTTTGGGGACAGGGGCCTTTCTCGGGTTCACCCCTCCACTTT.

The J gene is TRBJ1-2, the V gene TRBV5-4; D is perhaps TRBD1 (5 bases). The V gene lost 5 bases and the J gene lost 6 bases, with 11 bases spanning the gap. Germline values: CDR1 SGHNT, CDR2 YYREEE (reference sequence). CDR3 length: 12 residues. For the CDR3, the DNA is TGTGCCAGCAGTCTCATAGGGGATGGCTACACCTTC. The encoded protein is CASSLIGDGYTF. The variable domain in full, completed from reference TRBV5-4 and TRBJ1-2, reads ETGVTQSPTHLIKTRGQQVTLRCSSQSGHNTVSWYQQALGQGPQFIFQYYREEENGRGNFPPRFSGLQFPNYSSELNVNALELDDSALYLCASSLIGDGYTFGSGTRLTVV.

The DNA for the CDR3 is TGTGCCTGGAGTGCTGGGACAGGGAAAAACTATGGCTACACCTTC. It translates to CAWSAGTGKNYGYTF. The rearrangement uses TRBV30 and TRBJ1-2; 9 nucleotides match TRBD1. The CDR3 is 15 amino acids. The germline CDR1 and CDR2 sequences are GTSNPN and SVGIG (reference sequence). The V segment lost 1 base and the J segment 2 bases; nucleotides outside the gene matches: 5.

This clone has only a few counts. The chain uses TRBV28 and TRBJ1-2, with TRBD1 matching 7 bases. The CDR3 consists of 14 residues. V trimming: 5 bases; J trimming: 3 bases; junction bases outside the gene matches: 6. From germline, CDR1 is MDHEN and CDR2 SYDVKM. The CDR3: CASSRQGGDYGYTF. In nucleotides, the CDR3 is TGTGCCAGCAGTCGACAGGGTGGAGACTATGGCTACACCTTC.